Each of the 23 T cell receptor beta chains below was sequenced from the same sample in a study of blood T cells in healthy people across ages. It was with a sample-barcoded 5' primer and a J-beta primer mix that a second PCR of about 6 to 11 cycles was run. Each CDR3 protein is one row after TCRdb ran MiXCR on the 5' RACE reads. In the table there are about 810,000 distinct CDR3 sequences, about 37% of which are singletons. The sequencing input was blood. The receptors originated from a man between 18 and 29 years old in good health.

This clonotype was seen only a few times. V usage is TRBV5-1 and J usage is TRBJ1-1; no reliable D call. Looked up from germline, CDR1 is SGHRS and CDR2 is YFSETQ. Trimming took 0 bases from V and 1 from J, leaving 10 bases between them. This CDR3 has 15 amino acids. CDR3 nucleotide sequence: TGCGCCAGCAGCTTGGACCGAACATCGAACACTGAAGCTTTCTTT. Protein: CASSLDRTSNTEAFF.

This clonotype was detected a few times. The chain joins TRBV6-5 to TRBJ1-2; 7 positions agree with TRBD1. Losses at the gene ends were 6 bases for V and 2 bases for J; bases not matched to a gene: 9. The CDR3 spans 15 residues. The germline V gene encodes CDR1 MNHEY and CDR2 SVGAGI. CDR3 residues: CASSSRTGHNYGYTF. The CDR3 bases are TGTGCCAGCAGCTCCCGGACAGGACACAACTATGGCTACACCTTC.

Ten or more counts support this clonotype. The CDR3 protein is CAISDQREGDTQYF. The CDR3 DNA reads as TGTGCCATCAGTGACCAACGGGAGGGGGATACGCAGTATTTT. The V and J genes are TRBV10-3 and TRBJ2-3; 8 bases are a match to TRBD2. Germline-derived CDR1 and CDR2 are ENHRY and SYGVKD. The CDR3 extends over 14 amino acids. V gave up 3 bases and J gave up 6 bases; unmatched junction bases: 5.

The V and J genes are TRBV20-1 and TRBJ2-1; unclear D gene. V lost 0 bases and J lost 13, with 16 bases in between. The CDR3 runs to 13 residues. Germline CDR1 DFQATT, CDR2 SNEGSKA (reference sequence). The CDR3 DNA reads TGCAGTGCTAGAGAGACCTGGGGTGAGACCCAGTTCTTC. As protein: CSARETWGETQFF.

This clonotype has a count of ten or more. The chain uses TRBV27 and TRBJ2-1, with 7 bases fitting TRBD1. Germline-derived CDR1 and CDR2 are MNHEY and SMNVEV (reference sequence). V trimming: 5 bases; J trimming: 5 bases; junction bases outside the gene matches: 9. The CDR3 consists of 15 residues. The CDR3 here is CASSRYGDRDNEQFF. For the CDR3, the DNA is TGTGCCAGCAGTCGTTATGGGGACAGAGACAATGAGCAGTTCTTC.

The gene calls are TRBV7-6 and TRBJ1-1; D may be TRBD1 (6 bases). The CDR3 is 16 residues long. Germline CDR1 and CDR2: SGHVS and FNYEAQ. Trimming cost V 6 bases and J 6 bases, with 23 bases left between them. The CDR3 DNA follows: TGTGCCAGCAGGAGGGGCCTAGCCAGGGGCAGGGCTGAAGCTTTCTTT. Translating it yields CASRRGLARGRAEAFF.

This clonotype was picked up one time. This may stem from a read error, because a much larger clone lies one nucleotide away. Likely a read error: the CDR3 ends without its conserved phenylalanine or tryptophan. CDR3 amino acids: CASSPTGLQETQYL. Written as DNA, the CDR3 is TGTGCCAGCAGCCCGACAGGTTTACAAGAGACCCAGTACTTA. The rearrangement joins TRBV12-3 or TRBV12-4 to TRBJ2-5; weak D call: TRBD1 (6 bases). V was shortened by 6 bases and J by 2 bases, with 13 bases between the two germline ends. The CDR3 consists of 14 residues.

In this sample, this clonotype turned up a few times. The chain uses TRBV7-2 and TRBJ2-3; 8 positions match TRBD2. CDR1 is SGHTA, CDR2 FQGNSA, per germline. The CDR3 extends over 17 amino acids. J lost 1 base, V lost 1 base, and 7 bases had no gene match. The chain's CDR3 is CASSLGSGVEGTDTQYF. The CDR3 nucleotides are TGTGCCAGCAGCTTAGGTAGCGGGGTCGAGGGCACAGATACGCAGTATTTT.

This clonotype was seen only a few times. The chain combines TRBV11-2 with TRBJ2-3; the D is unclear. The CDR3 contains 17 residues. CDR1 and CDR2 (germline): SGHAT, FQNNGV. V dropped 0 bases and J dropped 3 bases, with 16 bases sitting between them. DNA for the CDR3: TGTGCCAGCAGCTTAGATCTTGCCACGTTTGGGACAGATACGCAGTATTTT. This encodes CASSLDLATFGTDTQYF.

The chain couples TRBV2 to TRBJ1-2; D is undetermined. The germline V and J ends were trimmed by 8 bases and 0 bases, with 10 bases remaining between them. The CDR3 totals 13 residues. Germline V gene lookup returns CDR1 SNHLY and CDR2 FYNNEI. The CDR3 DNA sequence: TGTGCCAGCCTAGCAGCCGCTAACTATGGCTACACCTTC. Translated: CASLAAANYGYTF.

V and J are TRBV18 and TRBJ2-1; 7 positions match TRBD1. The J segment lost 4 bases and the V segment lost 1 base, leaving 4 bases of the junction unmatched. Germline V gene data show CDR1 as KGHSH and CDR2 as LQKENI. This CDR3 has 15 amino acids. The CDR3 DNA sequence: TGTGCCAGCTCACCACTTGACAGGGATTACAATGAGCAGTTCTTC. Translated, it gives CASSPLDRDYNEQFF.

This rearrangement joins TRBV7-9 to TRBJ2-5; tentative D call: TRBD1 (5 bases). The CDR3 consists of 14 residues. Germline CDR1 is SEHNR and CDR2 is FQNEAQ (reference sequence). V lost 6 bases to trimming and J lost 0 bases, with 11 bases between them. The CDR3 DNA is TGTGCCAGCAGGCCGGACACTTACCAAGAGACCCAGTACTTC. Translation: CASRPDTYQETQYF.

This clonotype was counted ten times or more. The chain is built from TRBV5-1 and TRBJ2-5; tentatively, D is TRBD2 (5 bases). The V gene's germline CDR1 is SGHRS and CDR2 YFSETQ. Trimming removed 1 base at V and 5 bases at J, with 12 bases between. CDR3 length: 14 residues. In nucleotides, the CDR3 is TGCGCCAGCAGCTTGAGCCCTAGCAGTGAGACCCAGTACTTC. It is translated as CASSLSPSSETQYF.

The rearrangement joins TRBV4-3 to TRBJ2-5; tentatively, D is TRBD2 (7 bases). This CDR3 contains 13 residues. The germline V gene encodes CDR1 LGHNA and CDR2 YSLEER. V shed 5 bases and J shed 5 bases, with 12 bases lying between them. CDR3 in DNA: TGCGCCAGCAGCGGGGGGGCCTGGGAGACCCAGTACTTC. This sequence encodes CASSGGAWETQYF.

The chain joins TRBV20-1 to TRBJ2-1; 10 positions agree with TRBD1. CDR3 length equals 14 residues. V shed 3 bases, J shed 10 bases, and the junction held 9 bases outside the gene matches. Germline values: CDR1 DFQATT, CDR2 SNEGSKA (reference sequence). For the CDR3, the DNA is TGCAGTGCTAGTTGGGACAGGGGTGGAGGAGAGCAGTTCTTC. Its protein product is CSASWDRGGGEQFF.

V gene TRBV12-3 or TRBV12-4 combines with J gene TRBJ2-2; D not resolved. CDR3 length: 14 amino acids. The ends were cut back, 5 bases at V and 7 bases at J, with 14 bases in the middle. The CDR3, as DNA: TGTGCCAGCAGTGTATCCTTCCGAGGCGGGGAGCTGTTTTTT. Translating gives CASSVSFRGGELFF.

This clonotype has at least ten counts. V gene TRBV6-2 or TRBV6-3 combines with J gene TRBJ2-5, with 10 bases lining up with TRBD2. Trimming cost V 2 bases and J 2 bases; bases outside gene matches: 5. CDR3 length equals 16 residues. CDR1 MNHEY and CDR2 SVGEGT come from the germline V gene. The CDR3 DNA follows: TGTGCCAGCAGTTACAGGGTTAGCGGGGGGCAAGAGACCCAGTACTTC. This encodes CASSYRVSGGQETQYF.

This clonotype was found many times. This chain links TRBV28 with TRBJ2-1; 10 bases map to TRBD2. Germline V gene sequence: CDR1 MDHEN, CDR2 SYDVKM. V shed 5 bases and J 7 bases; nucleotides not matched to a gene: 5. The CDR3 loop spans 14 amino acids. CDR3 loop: CASSIAGGRNEQFF. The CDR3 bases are TGTGCCAGCAGTATAGCGGGGGGTCGGAATGAGCAGTTCTTC.

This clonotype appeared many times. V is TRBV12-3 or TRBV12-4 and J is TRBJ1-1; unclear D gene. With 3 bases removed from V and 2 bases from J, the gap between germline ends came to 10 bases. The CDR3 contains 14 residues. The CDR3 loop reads CASSFSGGNTEAFF. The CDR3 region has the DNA TGTGCCAGCAGTTTTTCCGGCGGCAACACTGAAGCTTTCTTT.

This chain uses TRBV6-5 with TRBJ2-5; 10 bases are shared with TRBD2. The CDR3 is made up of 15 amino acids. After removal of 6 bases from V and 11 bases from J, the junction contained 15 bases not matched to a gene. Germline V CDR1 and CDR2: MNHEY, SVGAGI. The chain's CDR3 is CASRSFSGGAGEQYF. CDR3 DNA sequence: TGTGCCAGCAGATCCTTCAGCGGGGGGGCCGGTGAGCAGTACTTC.

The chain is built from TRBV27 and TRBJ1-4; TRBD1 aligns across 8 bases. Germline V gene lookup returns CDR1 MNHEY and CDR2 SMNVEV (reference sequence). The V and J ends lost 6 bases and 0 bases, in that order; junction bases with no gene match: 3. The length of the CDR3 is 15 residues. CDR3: CASSGQGTTNEKLFF. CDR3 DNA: TGTGCCAGCAGCGGACAGGGTACAACTAATGAAAAACTGTTTTTT.

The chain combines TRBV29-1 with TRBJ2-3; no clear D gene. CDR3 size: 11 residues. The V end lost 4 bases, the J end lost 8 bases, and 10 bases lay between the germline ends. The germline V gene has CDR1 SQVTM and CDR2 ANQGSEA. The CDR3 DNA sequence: TGCAGCGTTGTTTCGGAAACTACGCAGTATTTT. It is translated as CSVVSETTQYF.

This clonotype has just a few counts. CDR3 bases: TGTGCCAGCAGCTTAAGGTCCCAGACGGGCTACACCTTC. Amino acid sequence: CASSLRSQTGYTF. The V and J genes are TRBV5-6 and TRBJ1-2, with D hard to call. From germline, CDR1 is SGHDT and CDR2 YYEEEE. Deletions cut 2 bases from V and 8 bases from J, with 13 bases between. CDR3 length equals 13 residues.